This T cell receptor (beta chain) was identified during a study of blood T cell repertoires in COVID-19. Overall study context: Specimens from acute and convalescent COVID-19 originated in the United States, Italy and Spain.

Method: immunoSEQ multiplex PCR; TCRdb's copy keeps in-frame clones and lacks some. Of 150,000 to 200,000 clones in the sample, about 75% are singletons; the top ten hold roughly 28%. The germline gives CDR1 DFQATT, CDR2 SNEGSKA (reference sequence). With 3 bases clipped from V and 8 bases from J, the junction kept 0 bases outside the gene matches. This CDR3 region has 11 residues. The chain recombines TRBV20-1 with TRBJ2-2; TRBD2 matches at 7 bases. The sequenced sample was peripheral blood. The receptor was isolated from a woman between 65 and 79 years old with acute or convalescent COVID-19. Written as DNA, the CDR3 is TGCAGTGCTAGCGGGAGGGGGGAGCTGTTTTTT. Protein: CSASGRGELFF.